These 20 T cell receptor beta chains originate from one sample sequenced in a study of OX40 agonist ivuxolimab in advanced cancers. Library preparation was by the immunoSEQ multiplex PCR assay. The source is immuneACCESS, and TCRdb retained only in-frame sequences with V and J called. Part of the clones is not carried over; for the studies checked, unresolved V genes explain less than half of this, and the remainder is unexplained. The sample yields roughly 45,000 clones; about 88% were counted once. The ten top clones hold 1.9% of the sample. Sequencing was performed on CD4+ or CD8+ T cells sorted from blood, taken in a trial of the OX40 agonist ivuxolimab. Source of these receptors: an adult with an advanced solid tumor such as melanoma, head and neck, liver or kidney cancer.

J is TRBJ1-4 and V is TRBV7-9; possible D gene TRBD1, 6 bases. V lost 1 base, J lost 2 bases, and 8 bases lay in between. The germline V gene has CDR1 SEHNR and CDR2 FQNEAQ (reference sequence). The CDR3 runs to 15 residues. The DNA for the CDR3 is TGTGCCAGCAGCTTAGATGGGGGCACTAATGAAAAACTGTTTTTT. This sequence encodes CASSLDGGTNEKLFF. The variable domain in full, completed from reference TRBV7-9 and TRBJ1-4, reads DTGVSQNPRHKITKRGQNVTFRCDPISEHNRLYWYRQTLGQGPEFLTYFQNEAQLEKSRLLSDRFSAERPKGSFSTLEIQRTEQGDSAMYLCASSLDGGTNEKLFFGSGTQLSVL.

The rearrangement joins TRBV5-6 to TRBJ2-3; TRBD2 matches 10 bases. Germline CDR1 SGHDT, CDR2 YYEEEE. This CDR3 has 19 residues. J lost 0 bases, V lost 2 bases, and 12 bases had no gene match. CDR3 protein: CASSFRPSGGAISTDTQYF. In DNA, the CDR3 is TGTGCCAGCAGCTTCAGACCTAGCGGGGGCGCGATAAGCACAGATACGCAGTATTTT.

The chain uses TRBV11-2 and TRBJ2-5; TRBD1 aligns across 7 bases. The CDR3 sequence is 14 residues long. After removal of 4 bases from V and 6 bases from J, the junction contained 8 bases not matched to a gene. CDR1 and CDR2 from the germline V gene are SGHAT and FQNNGV. The CDR3 is CASSSLRQGKTQYF. CDR3 DNA: TGTGCCAGCAGCTCCCTCCGACAGGGAAAGACCCAGTACTTC.

V usage is TRBV19 and J usage is TRBJ1-4, with 7 bases identical to TRBD1. CDR3 length: 15 amino acids. The germline gives CDR1 LNHDA, CDR2 SQIVND (reference sequence). V gave up 5 bases and J gave up 4 bases; unmatched junction bases: 7. CDR3 nucleotides: TGTGCCAGTAGTCGTGGACAGGCCATTAATGAAAAACTGTTTTTT. This sequence encodes CASSRGQAINEKLFF.

The chain joins TRBV9 to TRBJ2-2; 12 bases match TRBD1. The V and J ends lost 6 bases and 5 bases, in that order; junction bases with no gene match: 14. CDR3 length: 18 amino acids. Germline V CDR1 and CDR2: SGDLS, YYNGEE. Here the CDR3 reads CASNFRGDRGQRTGELFF. The CDR3 region has the DNA TGTGCCAGCAACTTTAGAGGGGACAGGGGGCAACGTACCGGGGAGCTGTTTTTT.

The chain employs TRBV18 and TRBJ2-7, with no clear D. This CDR3 spans 13 amino acids. Trimming removed 2 bases at V and 4 bases at J, with 9 bases between. The germline CDR1 and CDR2 sequences are KGHSH and LQKENI. The CDR3 DNA reads TGTGCCAGCTCACCAGGGTACAATTACGAGCAGTACTTC. Amino acids: CASSPGYNYEQYF.

The rearrangement joins TRBV19 to TRBJ2-7, with D possibly being TRBD1 or TRBD2 (5 bases each). The CDR3 has 15 residues. V was shortened by 10 bases and J by 0 bases, with 19 bases between the two germline ends. Looked up from germline, CDR1 is LNHDA and CDR2 is SQIVND (reference sequence). CDR3: CATLPGTASSYEQYF. The CDR3 DNA follows: TGTGCCACTCTACCCGGGACGGCGAGCTCCTACGAGCAGTACTTC.

This sequence joins TRBV7-9 and TRBJ1-2; 8 bases match TRBD1. There are 16 residues in the CDR3. Trimming removed 5 bases from V and 0 bases from J; junction bases left unmatched: 8. Germline loops: CDR1 SEHNR, CDR2 FQNEAQ (reference sequence). This CDR3 is CASSHGQGGSNYGYTF. As DNA, the CDR3 is TGTGCCAGCAGCCACGGACAGGGTGGCTCTAACTATGGCTACACCTTC. Based on the CDR3 plus reference TRBV7-9 and TRBJ1-2, the full variable domain is DTGVSQNPRHKITKRGQNVTFRCDPISEHNRLYWYRQTLGQGPEFLTYFQNEAQLEKSRLLSDRFSAERPKGSFSTLEIQRTEQGDSAMYLCASSHGQGGSNYGYTFGSGTRLTVV.

V is TRBV18 and J is TRBJ2-3, with D possibly being TRBD2 (5 bases). The CDR3 extends over 15 amino acids. V lost 3 bases, J lost 4 bases, and 14 bases lay in between. Germline V gene lookup returns CDR1 KGHSH and CDR2 LQKENI. In DNA, the CDR3 is TGTGCCAGCTCACCTCAATTGGCGGGTTCAGATACGCAGTATTTT. It translates to CASSPQLAGSDTQYF.

This clone has just a few counts. CDR3 sequence reads: CASSRARETQYF. The DNA of the CDR3 is TGTGCCAGCAGCAGGGCGCGGGAGACCCAGTACTTC. The gene calls are TRBV13 and TRBJ2-5; D is undetermined. The length of the CDR3 is 12 residues. V was shortened by 5 bases and J by 5 bases, with 9 bases between the two germline ends. Germline loops: CDR1 PRHDT, CDR2 FYEKMQ (reference sequence).

The rearrangement links TRBV7-2 to TRBJ1-2, with D perhaps TRBD1 (6 bases). The germline gives CDR1 SGHTA, CDR2 FQGNSA. The CDR3 consists of 13 residues. Trimming took 3 bases from V and 3 from J, leaving 8 bases between them. In DNA, the CDR3 is TGTGCCAGCAGCTTCAACAGGGACTATGGCTACACCTTC. Encoded protein: CASSFNRDYGYTF.

This chain connects TRBV6-6 to TRBJ2-2; TRBD2 might be the D (6 bases). Looked up from germline, CDR1 is MNHNY and CDR2 is SVGAGI (reference sequence). The CDR3 is 15 residues long. Between the trimmed V and J ends, which lost 7 bases and 4 bases, there was a span of 16 bases. The CDR3 here is CASTSVGGSTGELFF. CDR3 sequence (DNA): TGTGCCAGCACTTCCGTCGGGGGTAGCACCGGGGAGCTGTTTTTT.

The J gene is TRBJ1-1, the V gene TRBV4-1, with D perhaps matching TRBD1 (5 bases). The V gene's germline CDR1 is MGHRA and CDR2 YSYEKL. Trimming took off 0 bases at V and 0 bases at J, with 11 bases between the two ends. CDR3 size: 16 residues. The CDR3 is CASSQEMGGMNTEAFF. The CDR3 DNA reads as TGCGCCAGCAGCCAAGAGATGGGGGGGATGAACACTGAAGCTTTCTTT.

V is TRBV9 and J is TRBJ2-1; D might be TRBD2 (6 bases). The CDR3 covers 13 residues. CDR1 is SGDLS and CDR2 is YYNGEE in the germline V gene. The V gene lost 3 bases and the J gene lost 2 bases, with 6 bases spanning the gap. Written as DNA, the CDR3 is TGTGCCAGCAGCGGGGGGGCCTACAATGAGCAGTTCTTC. This encodes CASSGGAYNEQFF. Complete variable domain (other parts from reference TRBV9 and TRBJ2-1): DSGVTQTPKHLITATGQRVTLRCSPRSGDLSVYWYQQSLDQGLQFLIQYYNGEERAKGNILERFSAQQFPDLHSELNLSSLELGDSALYFCASSGGAYNEQFFGPGTRLTVL.

This clone appeared once. CDR3 sequence reads: CASVGPLDDTQYF. CDR3 coding DNA: TGTGCTAGTGTGGGGCCCCTCGACGATACGCAGTATTTT. The rearrangement joins TRBV12-5 to TRBJ2-3, with D possibly being TRBD1 (5 bases). Germline lookup yields CDR1 LGHNT and CDR2 FRNRAP. The V gene lost 7 bases and the J gene lost 6 bases, with 14 bases spanning the gap. The CDR3 totals 13 residues.

The chain uses TRBV14 and TRBJ2-2; the D is unclear. Trimming removed 4 bases from V and 5 bases from J, with 8 bases in between. Per the germline V gene, CDR1 is SGHDN and CDR2 is FVKESK. This CDR3 spans 13 amino acids. CDR3 sequence: CASSRTRTGELFF. CDR3 in DNA: TGTGCCAGCAGCCGAACGAGGACCGGGGAGCTGTTTTTT.

Written as DNA, the CDR3 is TGTGCCAGTGGACAGGGCGCTGGCTACACCTTC. Amino acids: CASGQGAGYTF. This chain uses TRBV6-1 with TRBJ1-2, with 8 bases that match TRBD1. Trimming removed 9 bases from V and 7 bases from J; junction bases left unmatched: 4. The CDR3 sequence is 11 residues long. The germline CDR1 and CDR2 sequences are MNHNS and SASEGT.

The rearrangement joins TRBV29-1 to TRBJ2-7; weak D call: TRBD2 (6 bases). CDR1 SQVTM and CDR2 ANQGSEA come from the germline V gene. Trimming pared 4 bases from V and 3 bases from J, leaving 19 bases between. CDR3 size: 15 residues. The CDR3 is CSVVRAGKGGYEQYF. CDR3 sequence (DNA): TGCAGCGTTGTTCGGGCCGGGAAGGGAGGCTACGAGCAGTACTTC.

This clone was seen only a few times. The gene calls are TRBV4-2 and TRBJ2-2; 11 bases map to TRBD2. Germline lookup yields CDR1 LGHNA and CDR2 YNFKEQ. The CDR3 runs to 16 residues. J gave up 3 bases and V 4 bases, and 4 bases lay outside the gene matches. The CDR3 region has the DNA TGTGCCAGCAGCCGTAGCGGGGGGGCAGACACCGGGGAGCTGTTTTTT. Translating gives CASSRSGGADTGELFF.

The chain is built from TRBV7-9 and TRBJ2-2; D is undetermined. The CDR3 loop spans 12 amino acids. CDR1 SEHNR and CDR2 FQNEAQ come from the germline V gene (reference sequence). Trimming pared 5 bases from V and 3 bases from J, leaving 4 bases between. The CDR3 region has the DNA TGTGCCAGCAGCCTTTACACCGGGGAGCTGTTTTTT. Its protein is CASSLYTGELFF.